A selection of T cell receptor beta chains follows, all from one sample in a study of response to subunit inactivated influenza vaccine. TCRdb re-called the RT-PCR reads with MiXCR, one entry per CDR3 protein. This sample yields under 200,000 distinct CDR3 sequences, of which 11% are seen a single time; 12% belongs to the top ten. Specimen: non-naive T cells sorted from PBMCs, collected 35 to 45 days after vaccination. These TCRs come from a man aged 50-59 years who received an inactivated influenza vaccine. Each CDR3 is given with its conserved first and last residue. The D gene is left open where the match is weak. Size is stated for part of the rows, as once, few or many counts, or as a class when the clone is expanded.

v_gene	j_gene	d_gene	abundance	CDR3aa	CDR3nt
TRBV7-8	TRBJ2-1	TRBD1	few	CASSSYRGEQFF	TGTGCCAGCAGCTCATACAGGGGTGAGCAGTTCTTC
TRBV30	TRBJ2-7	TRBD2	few	CAWSRLAGVREQYF	TGTGCCTGGAGCCGACTAGCGGGAGTACGCGAGCAGTACTTC
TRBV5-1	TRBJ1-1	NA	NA	CASSQDGNEAFF	TGCGCCAGCAGCCAAGACGGGAATGAAGCTTTCTTT
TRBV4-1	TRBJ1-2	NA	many	CASSQDSGVAYGYTF	TGCGCCAGCAGCCAAGATTCGGGGGTGGCCTATGGCTACACCTTC
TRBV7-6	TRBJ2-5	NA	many	CASSLDGPVGTQYF	TGTGCCAGCAGCCTAGATGGGCCTGTGGGGACCCAGTACTTC
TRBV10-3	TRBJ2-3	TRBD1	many	CAIRGTGDTQYF	TGTGCCATCAGGGGGACAGGGGATACGCAGTATTTT
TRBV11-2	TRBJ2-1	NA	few	CASRTFASSYNEQFF	TGTGCCAGCCGGACTTTTGCAAGCTCCTACAATGAGCAGTTCTTC
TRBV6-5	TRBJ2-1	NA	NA	CASSRLPGEQFF	TGTGCCAGCAGTCGACTACCTGGTGAGCAGTTCTTC
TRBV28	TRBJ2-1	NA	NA	CASSLGGVGNNEQFF	TGTGCCAGCAGTTTGGGAGGTGTGGGAAACAATGAGCAGTTCTTC
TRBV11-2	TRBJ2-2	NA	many	CASSLVAGVLDTGELFF	TGTGCCAGCAGCTTAGTTGCCGGGGTTCTGGACACCGGGGAGCTGTTTTTT
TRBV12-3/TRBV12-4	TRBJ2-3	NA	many	CASSSRDGDTQYF	TGTGCCAGCAGTTCTCGAGACGGAGATACGCAGTATTTT
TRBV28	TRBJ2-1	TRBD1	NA	CASRRTGSYNEQFF	TGTGCCAGCAGGCGGACAGGCTCCTACAATGAGCAGTTCTTC
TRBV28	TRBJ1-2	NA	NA	CASSLATGTYGYTF	TGTGCCAGCAGTTTGGCTACAGGGACCTATGGCTACACCTTC
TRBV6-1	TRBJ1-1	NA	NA	CASGWQRNTEAFF	TGTGCCAGCGGATGGCAGAGGAACACTGAAGCTTTCTTT
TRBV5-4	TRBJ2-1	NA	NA	CASSADSASSYNEQFF	TGTGCCAGCAGCGCGGACAGTGCTAGTTCCTACAATGAGCAGTTCTTC
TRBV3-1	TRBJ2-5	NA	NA	CASSQWGEQETQYF	TGTGCCAGCAGCCAGTGGGGGGAACAAGAGACCCAGTACTTC
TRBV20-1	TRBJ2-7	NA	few	CSAPRTTASYEQYF	TGCAGTGCCCCCAGGACCACCGCCTCCTACGAGCAGTACTTC